Shown below are 8 T cell receptor beta chains from a single sample sequenced in a study of T cell repertoires in cytomegalovirus infection. The antigens for these receptors are not known. TCRdb itself ran the reads through MiXCR, one entry per CDR3 protein. The sample consists of roughly 120,000 distinct CDR3 sequences, about 30% of them appearing once. The sample in question was CD8+ T cells from cultured PBMCs, obtained from culture after CMV antigen stimulation. The receptor set was obtained from a human donor in good health (CMV status not recorded). Some clones in this sample may be carry-over from other donors' samples.

The J gene is TRBJ2-1, the V gene TRBV12-3 or TRBV12-4, with 9 bases lining up with TRBD1. There are 15 residues in the CDR3. The trim removed 3 bases at V and 8 bases at J, leaving 8 bases unmatched. The CDR3 DNA sequence: TGTGCCAGCAGTTTTGGGACAGGGCCGGGGGATGAGCAGTTCTTC. The encoded protein is CASSFGTGPGDEQFF.

This clonotype was observed a few times. This chain links TRBV7-6 with TRBJ2-7; D is possibly TRBD1 or TRBD2 (6 bases each). This CDR3 contains 14 residues. Germline CDR1 and CDR2: SGHVS and FNYEAQ. V was cut by 1 base and J by 3 bases, with 10 bases left in between. The DNA of the CDR3 is TGTGCCAGCAGCTTAGTTGGGGGGCGCTACGAGCAGTACTTC. Encoded protein: CASSLVGGRYEQYF.

The rearrangement uses TRBV5-6 and TRBJ2-7, with TRBD1 as a possible D gene (5 bases). The CDR3 has 12 residues. The germline V gene has CDR1 SGHDT and CDR2 YYEEEE. Trimming pared 3 bases from V and 4 bases from J, leaving 8 bases between. In DNA form, the CDR3 reads TGTGCCAGCAGCTGGGGCGAGTACGAGCAGTACTTC. Translation gives CASSWGEYEQYF.

The chain joins TRBV4-3 to TRBJ1-5; 7 positions agree with TRBD1. CDR3 length equals 15 residues. V was pared by 0 bases and J by 6 bases, with 5 bases of the junction left unmatched. CDR1 is LGHNA, CDR2 YSLEER, per germline. Here the CDR3 reads CASSQDKGGAQPQHF. Written as DNA, the CDR3 is TGCGCCAGCAGCCAAGATAAAGGGGGCGCTCAGCCCCAGCATTTT.

The V gene is TRBV7-8, the J gene TRBJ2-7, with TRBD1 matching over 7 bases. Germline V gene lookup returns CDR1 SGHVS and CDR2 FQNEAQ. J lost 2 bases, V lost 5 bases, and 9 bases had no gene match. The CDR3 loop spans 15 amino acids. CDR3 loop: CASSQPPGTAYEQYF. The DNA for the CDR3 is TGTGCCAGCAGCCAACCCCCCGGGACAGCCTACGAGCAGTACTTC.

This clonotype was recorded a few times. CDR3 amino acids: CASSLYPYMQPEAFF. In nucleotides, the CDR3 is TGTGCCAGCAGTCTGTACCCTTATATGCAGCCTGAAGCTTTCTTT. V usage is TRBV27 and J usage is TRBJ1-1; D unclear. Germline V lookup: CDR1 MNHEY, CDR2 SMNVEV (reference sequence). Trimming left V 5 bases short and J 6 bases short, with 19 bases between. CDR3 length equals 15 residues.

V is TRBV6-1 and J is TRBJ2-3, with TRBD1 matching 9 bases. J was trimmed by 0 bases and V by 9 bases; bases with no gene match: 10. CDR3 size: 16 residues. Germline CDR1 MNHNS, CDR2 SASEGT. The CDR3 sequence is CARRDRVPNSTDTQYF. DNA of the CDR3: TGTGCCAGGAGGGACAGGGTCCCTAATAGCACAGATACGCAGTATTTT.

V and J are TRBV20-1 and TRBJ1-2; possibly TRBD1 for D (5 bases). The ends were cut back, 3 bases at V and 4 bases at J, with 12 bases in the middle. In germline, CDR1 is DFQATT, CDR2 SNEGSKA (reference sequence). This CDR3 has 13 amino acids. The CDR3 DNA sequence: TGCAGTGCTAGTGTAACAGGCTCCTATGGCTACACCTTC. Residues: CSASVTGSYGYTF.